The clone carrying this T cell receptor beta chain was seen only a few times. Its matching antigen is unknown. Germline V gene lookup returns CDR1 MNHEY and CDR2 SMNVEV (reference sequence). Trimming cost V 5 bases and J 6 bases, with 9 bases left between them. The CDR3 is 12 amino acids. This sample is part of a study of cytomegalovirus exposure and HLA in healthy donors. Study-level results: Common viral pathogens seemed to be connected with several of the most significant clusters, according to a later analysis. Later genetic work tied a missense DCLRE1C variant to beta-chain V and J trimming. Listed as cytomegalovirus-associated were around 160 TCR beta chains.

PCR amplification relied on 60 Vbeta primers (plus 13 Jbeta primers). Here immunoSEQ multiplex PCR was the method, and the copy in TCRdb shows in-frame clones only, minus some. Of 150,000 to 200,000 clones listed, 60% to 80% are singletons. This chain joins TRBV27 and TRBJ2-3; unclear D gene. What was sequenced was PBMCs. This TCR was sampled from a man aged 45-65 years in good health and CMV-seropositive. The chain's CDR3 is CASSPSTDTQYF. CDR3 coding DNA: TGTGCCAGCAGTCCGTCTACGGATACGCAGTATTTT.